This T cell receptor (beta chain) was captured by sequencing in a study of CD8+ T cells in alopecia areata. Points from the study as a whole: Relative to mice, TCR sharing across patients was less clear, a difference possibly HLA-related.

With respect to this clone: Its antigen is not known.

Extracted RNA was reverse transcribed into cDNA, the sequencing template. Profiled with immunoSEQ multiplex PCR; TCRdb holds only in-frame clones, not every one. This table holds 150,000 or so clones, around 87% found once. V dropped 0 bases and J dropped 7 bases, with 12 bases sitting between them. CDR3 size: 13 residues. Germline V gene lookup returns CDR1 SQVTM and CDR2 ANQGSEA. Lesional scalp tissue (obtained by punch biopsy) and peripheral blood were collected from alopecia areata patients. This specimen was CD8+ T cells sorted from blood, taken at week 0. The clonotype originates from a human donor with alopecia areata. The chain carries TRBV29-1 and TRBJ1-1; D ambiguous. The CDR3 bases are TGCAGCGTTGAAGATAGTCAAAGGAATGAAGCTTTCTTT. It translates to CSVEDSQRNEAFF.